The 25 T cell receptor beta chains reported below all come from one sample, sequenced in a study of T cells in localized non-small cell lung cancer. Produced via immunoSEQ multiplex PCR; TCRdb's table is partial and in-frame only. The sample yields roughly 27,000 clones, 91% seen once. The input for sequencing was peripheral blood, taken before any cancer treatment. Receptors were obtained from a female donor older than 55 with stage I lung adenocarcinoma.

CDR3 residues: CASKPPGDTEAFF. DNA of the CDR3: TGTGCCAGCAAACCCCCAGGGGACACTGAAGCTTTCTTT. V and J are TRBV28 and TRBJ1-1; TRBD1 is a possible D gene (6 bases). Between the trimmed V and J ends, which lost 7 bases and 3 bases, there was a span of 12 bases. CDR1 is MDHEN and CDR2 is SYDVKM in the germline V gene. CDR3 size: 13 residues.

The chain is built from TRBV19 and TRBJ2-7, with 12 bases identical to TRBD1. Trimming cost V 7 bases and J 5 bases; bases outside gene matches: 6. The CDR3 totals 14 residues. Germline assignment: CDR1 LNHDA and CDR2 SQIVND (reference sequence). The CDR3, as DNA: TGTGCCAGTACCACCGGGACAGGGGGCGACGAGCAGTACTTC. As protein: CASTTGTGGDEQYF.

This clone is a singleton in its sample. The chain uses TRBV7-9 and TRBJ1-2, with D uncertain. This CDR3 region has 11 residues. The V and J ends lost 1 base and 6 bases respectively, with 3 bases between them. Germline-derived CDR1 and CDR2 are SEHNR and FQNEAQ (reference sequence). The CDR3 nucleotides read TGTGCCAGCAGCTTAGAGAATGGCTACACCTTC. It yields the protein CASSLENGYTF.

V usage is TRBV28 and J usage is TRBJ1-5, with TRBD1 as a possible D gene (6 bases). V was clipped by 7 bases and J by 6 bases, with 13 bases between them. This CDR3 spans 13 amino acids. Germline CDR1 MDHEN, CDR2 SYDVKM. The CDR3 loop reads CASTVGGIQPQHF. As DNA, the CDR3 is TGTGCCAGCACCGTAGGGGGTATTCAGCCCCAGCATTTT.

This chain uses TRBV7-2 with TRBJ2-5; TRBD2 agrees at 8 bases. V gave up 6 bases and J gave up 4 bases; unmatched junction bases: 7. CDR1 and CDR2 from the germline V gene are SGHTA and FQGNSA. This CDR3 contains 14 residues. This CDR3 is CASSPSGSRETQYF. CDR3 nucleotides: TGTGCCAGCAGTCCGAGCGGGAGCCGAGAGACCCAGTACTTC.

J is TRBJ2-7 and V is TRBV15, with D possibly being TRBD1 or TRBD2 (5 bases each). V lost 0 bases and J 0 bases, leaving 18 bases between the germline ends. The CDR3 length is 18 residues. Germline V gene lookup returns CDR1 LNHNV and CDR2 YYDKDF (reference sequence). DNA for the CDR3: TGTGCCACCAGCAGAGATCTTATCAGGGACGCAAACTCCTACGAGCAGTACTTC. Translating it yields CATSRDLIRDANSYEQYF.

In this sample, this clone turned up once. The CDR3 loop reads CASTDDRDGEKLFF. CDR3 coding DNA: TGTGCCAGCACCGACGACAGGGACGGGGAAAAACTGTTTTTT. The rearrangement joins TRBV6-5 to TRBJ1-4; 7 bases fit TRBD1. CDR1 MNHEY and CDR2 SVGAGI come from the germline V gene. The junction had 10 bases not matched to a gene; V was cut back by 7 bases and J by 8 bases. This CDR3 is 14 amino acids long.

The genes are TRBV19 and TRBJ1-5; tentatively, D is TRBD1 (5 bases). Trimming stripped 5 bases from V and 0 bases from J, with 14 bases between. The germline V gene encodes CDR1 LNHDA and CDR2 SQIVND (reference sequence). This CDR3 is built from 16 residues. The CDR3 here is CASSPRDGYSNQPQHF. In nucleotides, the CDR3 is TGTGCCAGTAGTCCAAGGGACGGCTATAGCAATCAGCCCCAGCATTTT.

This clone was detected a few times. The chain has TRBV5-1 and TRBJ2-1, with TRBD1 matching over 8 bases. Germline-derived CDR1 and CDR2 are SGHRS and YFSETQ. The V segment lost 1 base and the J segment 7 bases; nucleotides outside the gene matches: 7. The CDR3 is 15 amino acids. The CDR3 loop reads CASSLISGGRNEQFF. The CDR3 DNA follows: TGCGCCAGCAGCTTGATATCAGGGGGCCGGAATGAGCAGTTCTTC.

The V gene is TRBV5-4, the J gene TRBJ2-1, with TRBD2 matching over 11 bases. The ends lost 4 bases at V and 4 bases at J; junction bases unmatched: 7. The CDR3 extends over 16 amino acids. Germline V gene data show CDR1 as SGHNT and CDR2 as YYREEE (reference sequence). CDR3 protein: CASSRGTSGSYNEQFF. The CDR3 bases are TGTGCCAGCAGCCGTGGGACTAGCGGATCGTACAATGAGCAGTTCTTC.

V is TRBV27 and J is TRBJ2-7; 9 positions agree with TRBD2. This CDR3 has 14 residues. The germline CDR1 and CDR2 sequences are MNHEY and SMNVEV (reference sequence). V trimming: 6 bases; J trimming: 3 bases; junction bases outside the gene matches: 6. Written as DNA, the CDR3 is TGTGCCAGCAGCCTAGCGGGACACAACTACGAGCAGTACTTC. Translation gives CASSLAGHNYEQYF.

CDR3 region: CAWKPHGGGNTIYF. The CDR3 DNA reads as TGTGCCTGGAAACCCCACGGGGGGGGAAACACCATATATTTT. This rearrangement joins TRBV30 to TRBJ1-3; D may be TRBD1 (5 bases). Germline CDR1 and CDR2: GTSNPN and SVGIG (reference sequence). The CDR3 covers 14 residues. V lost 4 bases and J lost 4, with 14 bases in between.

This chain joins TRBV2 and TRBJ1-4, with TRBD1 as a possible D gene (5 bases). This CDR3 spans 15 amino acids. From germline, CDR1 is SNHLY and CDR2 FYNNEI. The V end was cut by 4 bases, the J end by 4 bases, with 13 bases between. This CDR3 is CASSGQSTLNEKLFF. In DNA, the CDR3 is TGTGCCAGCAGTGGACAGTCCACCCTTAATGAAAAACTGTTTTTT.

The chain recombines TRBV7-9 with TRBJ2-5; no clear D. Per the germline V gene, CDR1 is SEHNR and CDR2 is FQNEAQ (reference sequence). The CDR3 runs to 13 residues. V lost 5 bases to trimming and J lost 1 base, with 8 bases between them. The CDR3 here is CASSIGSQETQYF. DNA of the CDR3: TGTGCCAGCAGCATCGGGTCCCAAGAGACCCAGTACTTC.

V is TRBV2 and J is TRBJ1-3; unclear D gene. The CDR3 length is 15 residues. Looked up from germline, CDR1 is SNHLY and CDR2 is FYNNEI. The V end was cut by 4 bases, the J end by 0 bases, with 10 bases between. CDR3 bases: TGTGCCAGCAGTGCTGAGAGAAGCTCTGGAAACACCATATATTTT. Amino acids: CASSAERSSGNTIYF.

This sequence joins TRBV19 and TRBJ2-3, with D possibly called TRBD1 or TRBD2 (6 bases each). The CDR3 consists of 17 residues. Looked up from germline, CDR1 is LNHDA and CDR2 is SQIVND (reference sequence). V shed 3 bases and J shed 3 bases, with 19 bases lying between them. The CDR3 spells CASSIQHTGARTDTQYF. The CDR3 nucleotides are TGTGCCAGTAGTATTCAACATACGGGGGCGAGGACAGATACGCAGTATTTT.

The chain uses TRBV9 and TRBJ2-7; D ambiguous. The CDR3 is 12 amino acids. Trimming removed 4 bases at V and 2 bases at J, with 7 bases between. Germline CDR1 SGDLS, CDR2 YYNGEE. Here the CDR3 reads CASSPGTYEQYF. The CDR3 nucleotides read TGTGCCAGCAGCCCTGGCACCTACGAGCAGTACTTC.

CDR3 nucleotides: TGTGCCAGCATCCCTGGGAGAACAAGCGAAAAACTGTTTTTT. It is translated as CASIPGRTSEKLFF. The chain is built from TRBV28 and TRBJ1-4; D not resolved. Per the germline V gene, CDR1 is MDHEN and CDR2 is SYDVKM. The CDR3 is made up of 14 amino acids. Trimming cost V 7 bases and J 8 bases, with 17 bases left between them.

This rearrangement joins TRBV7-9 to TRBJ2-5; D uncertain. The CDR3 is 14 residues long. Germline lookup yields CDR1 SEHNR and CDR2 FQNEAQ (reference sequence). V gave up 0 bases and J gave up 4 bases, with 9 bases separating them. CDR3 sequence: CASSLASWGETQYF. The CDR3 region has the DNA TGTGCCAGCAGCTTAGCGTCGTGGGGAGAGACCCAGTACTTC.

V and J are TRBV15 and TRBJ2-7; TRBD2 matches at 10 bases. The CDR3 spans 17 residues. With V trimmed by 5 bases and J by 3 bases, 13 bases remained unmatched. Germline lookup yields CDR1 LNHNV and CDR2 YYDKDF (reference sequence). The CDR3 spells CATSPRLGASGSYEQYF. Here the CDR3 DNA reads TGTGCCACCAGCCCACGACTGGGGGCTAGCGGGAGCTACGAGCAGTACTTC. Supplemented by reference TRBV15 and TRBJ2-7, the full variable domain reads DAMVIQNPRYQVTQFGKPVTLSCSQTLNHNVMYWYQQKSSQAPKLLFHYYDKDFNNEADTPDNFQSRRPNTSFCFLDIRSPGLGDTAMYLCATSPRLGASGSYEQYFGPGTRLTVT.

V is TRBV5-4 and J is TRBJ2-1, with D unresolved. The V gene lost 4 bases and the J gene lost 0 bases, with 8 bases spanning the gap. The CDR3 is 14 amino acids. Germline CDR1 SGHNT, CDR2 YYREEE (reference sequence). CDR3 loop: CASSPTISYNEQFF. In DNA, the CDR3 is TGTGCCAGCAGCCCAACTATCTCCTACAATGAGCAGTTCTTC.

This sequence joins TRBV7-9 and TRBJ2-1; TRBD2 aligns across 8 bases. Germline CDR1 is SEHNR and CDR2 is FQNEAQ (reference sequence). V was pared by 5 bases and J by 16 bases, with 10 bases of the junction left unmatched. This CDR3 has 12 residues. The chain's CDR3 is CASSRISGSLFF. The CDR3 nucleotides read TGTGCCAGCAGCCGGATCAGCGGGAGCTTATTCTTC.

The chain combines TRBV4-1 with TRBJ2-5; either TRBD1 or TRBD2 may supply D (6 bases each). V was pared by 4 bases and J by 4 bases, with 16 bases between. The CDR3 has 15 amino acids. In germline, CDR1 is MGHRA, CDR2 YSYEKL. The CDR3 region is CASSRTGALLETQYF. In nucleotides, the CDR3 is TGCGCCAGCAGCCGGACGGGGGCCCTACTAGAGACCCAGTACTTC.

Only a few counts were recorded for this clone. The V and J genes are TRBV7-9 and TRBJ2-3; TRBD2 agrees at 12 bases. In germline, CDR1 is SEHNR, CDR2 FQNEAQ (reference sequence). The V gene end was trimmed by 4 bases and the J gene end by 1 base; junction bases not matched to a gene: 6. There are 17 residues in the CDR3. CDR3 nucleotides: TGTGCCAGCAGCTATCTAGCGGGAGGGTCGGGCACAGATACGCAGTATTTT. Translating it yields CASSYLAGGSGTDTQYF. Full variable domain (remainder filled in from reference TRBV7-9 and TRBJ2-3): DTGVSQNPRHKITKRGQNVTFRCDPISEHNRLYWYRQTLGQGPEFLTYFQNEAQLEKSRLLSDRFSAERPKGSFSTLEIQRTEQGDSAMYLCASSYLAGGSGTDTQYFGPGTRLTVL.

The rearrangement links TRBV5-1 to TRBJ2-1; 11 bases match TRBD2. Germline V gene lookup returns CDR1 SGHRS and CDR2 YFSETQ. With 4 bases clipped from V and 6 bases from J, the junction kept 6 bases outside the gene matches. The CDR3 contains 15 residues. CDR3 DNA sequence: TGCGCCAGCAGCGAGCGACTAGCGGGAACCAATGAGCAGTTCTTC. It codes for CASSERLAGTNEQFF. Combining the CDR3 with reference TRBV5-1 and TRBJ2-1 gives the whole variable domain KAGVTQTPRYLIKTRGQQVTLSCSPISGHRSVSWYQQTPGQGLQFLFEYFSETQRNKGNFPGRFSGRQFSNSRSEMNVSTLELGDSALYLCASSERLAGTNEQFFGPGTRLTVL.